This paragraph covers one T cell receptor beta chain sequence. CDR1 is WNHNN, CDR2 SYGVQD, per germline (reference sequence). CDR3 length equals 17 residues. V dropped 4 bases and J dropped 0; count of bases not matched to a gene: 8. The table came from immunoSEQ multiplex PCR; TCRdb's copy has only in-frame clones and leaves some out. Among 75,000 to 100,000 clones listed, 90% to 95% were seen once. This specimen comes from a study of technical replicates of blood from four donors. The sequence derives from a human donor in good health. The chain uses TRBV10-1 and TRBJ2-4; 8 nucleotides line up with TRBD2. The source material was T cells isolated from PBMCs. The CDR3 loop reads CASSGSTSGLAKNIQYF. In DNA form, the CDR3 reads TGCGCCAGCAGTGGATCAACTAGCGGCCTAGCCAAAAACATTCAGTACTTC.